This TCR beta chain was identified in a study of blood T cell repertoires in COVID-19. Study background: Samples representing acute and convalescent COVID-19 were sourced from the United States, Italy and Spain. T cells, B-cell-depleted T cells, or PBMCs provided the cDNA or gDNA that served as material.

Original methodology: The authors estimated nucleated cell counts from reference gene primer amplification. The repertoire was sequenced with immunoSEQ multiplex PCR; TCRdb's copy has only in-frame clones and lacks some. The V and J calls and clone size come from that table; D and trimming were worked out from the DNA. The sample shows about 75,000 clones, more than 65% of them seen only once. V lost 3 bases, J lost 8 bases, and 7 bases stayed unmatched. The CDR3 runs to 13 residues. The V gene's germline CDR1 is DFQATT and CDR2 SNEGSKA (reference sequence). This sequence joins TRBV20-1 and TRBJ1-2; 9 bases match TRBD1. The sample was peripheral blood. The TCR comes from a woman aged 45 to 65 with acute or convalescent COVID-19. As DNA, the CDR3 is TGCAGTGCTAGTTTTGGGGACAGGGCGGGCTACACCTTC. It is translated as CSASFGDRAGYTF.